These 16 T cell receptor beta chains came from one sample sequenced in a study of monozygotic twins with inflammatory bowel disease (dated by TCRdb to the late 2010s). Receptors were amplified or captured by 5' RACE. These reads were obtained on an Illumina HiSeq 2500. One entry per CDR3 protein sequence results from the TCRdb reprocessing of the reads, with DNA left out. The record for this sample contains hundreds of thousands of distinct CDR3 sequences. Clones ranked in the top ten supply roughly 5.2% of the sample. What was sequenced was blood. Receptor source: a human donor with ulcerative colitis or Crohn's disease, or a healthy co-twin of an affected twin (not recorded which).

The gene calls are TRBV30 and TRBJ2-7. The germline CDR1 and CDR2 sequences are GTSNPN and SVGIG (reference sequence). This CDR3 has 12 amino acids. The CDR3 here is CAGAASSYEQYF. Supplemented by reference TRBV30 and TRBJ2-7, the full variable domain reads SQTIHQWPATLVQPVGSPLSLECTVEGTSNPNLYWYRQAAGRGLQLLFYSVGIGQISSEVPQNLSASRPQDRQFILSSKKLLLSDSGFYLCAGAASSYEQYFGPGTRLTVT.

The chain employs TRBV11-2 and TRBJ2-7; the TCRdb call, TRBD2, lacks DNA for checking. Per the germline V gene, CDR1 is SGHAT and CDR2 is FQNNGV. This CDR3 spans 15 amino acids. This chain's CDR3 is CASSRTSGGTYEQYF. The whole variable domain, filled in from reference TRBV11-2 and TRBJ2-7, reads EAGVAQSPRYKIIEKRQSVAFWCNPISGHATLYWYQQILGQGPKLLIQFQNNGVVDDSQLPKDRFSAERLKGVDSTLKIQPAKLEDSAVYLCASSRTSGGTYEQYFGPGTRLTVT.

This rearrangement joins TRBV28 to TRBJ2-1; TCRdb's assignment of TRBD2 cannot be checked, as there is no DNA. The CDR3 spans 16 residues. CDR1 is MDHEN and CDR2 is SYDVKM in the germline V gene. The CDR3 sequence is CASSSALLAGGYEQFF. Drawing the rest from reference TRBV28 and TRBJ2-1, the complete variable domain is DVKVTQSSRYLVKRTGEKVFLECVQDMDHENMFWYRQDPGLGLRLIYFSYDVKMKEKGDIPEGYSVSREKKERFSLILESASTNQTSMYLCASSSALLAGGYEQFFGPGTRLTVL.

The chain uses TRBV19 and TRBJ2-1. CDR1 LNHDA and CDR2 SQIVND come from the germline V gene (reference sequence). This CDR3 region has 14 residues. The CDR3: CASNARYNLNVQFF.

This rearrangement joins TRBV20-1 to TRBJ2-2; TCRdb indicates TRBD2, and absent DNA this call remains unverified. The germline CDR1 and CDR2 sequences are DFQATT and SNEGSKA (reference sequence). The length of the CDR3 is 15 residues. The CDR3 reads CSAILGLAYTGELFF.

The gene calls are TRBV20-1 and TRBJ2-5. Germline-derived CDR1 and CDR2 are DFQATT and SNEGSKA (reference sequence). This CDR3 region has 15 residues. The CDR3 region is CSAILSNDPKETQYF.

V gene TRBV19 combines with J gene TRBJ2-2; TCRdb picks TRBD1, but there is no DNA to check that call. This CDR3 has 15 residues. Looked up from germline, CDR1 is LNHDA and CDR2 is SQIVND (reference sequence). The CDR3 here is CASSIGQGSTGELFF.

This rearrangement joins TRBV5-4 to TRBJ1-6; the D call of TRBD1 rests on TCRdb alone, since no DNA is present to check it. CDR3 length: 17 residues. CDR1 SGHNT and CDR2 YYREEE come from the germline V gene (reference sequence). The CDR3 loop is CASSPRGSTGRDSPLHF.

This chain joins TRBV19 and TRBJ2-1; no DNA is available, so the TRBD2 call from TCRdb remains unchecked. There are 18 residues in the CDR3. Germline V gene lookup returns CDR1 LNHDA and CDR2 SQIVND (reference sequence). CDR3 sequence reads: CASSTPGLAGGLSNEQFF.

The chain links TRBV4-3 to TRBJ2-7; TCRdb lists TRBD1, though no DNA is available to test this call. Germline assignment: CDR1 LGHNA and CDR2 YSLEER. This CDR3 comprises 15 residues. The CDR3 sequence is CASSQDSGKDYEQYF.

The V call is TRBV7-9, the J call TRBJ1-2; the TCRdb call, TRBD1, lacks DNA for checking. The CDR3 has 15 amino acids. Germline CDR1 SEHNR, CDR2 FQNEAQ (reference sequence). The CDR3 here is CASSLTGQESNGYTF.

This CDR3 is CASSYQTGILDYEQYF. This sequence joins TRBV4-2 and TRBJ2-7; TCRdb designates TRBD1, a call that cannot be tested without DNA. This CDR3 is built from 16 residues. The germline V gene has CDR1 LGHNA and CDR2 YNFKEQ.

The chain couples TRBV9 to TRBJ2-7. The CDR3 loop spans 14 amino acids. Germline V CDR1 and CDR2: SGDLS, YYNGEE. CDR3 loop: CASSYEGAAYEQYF.

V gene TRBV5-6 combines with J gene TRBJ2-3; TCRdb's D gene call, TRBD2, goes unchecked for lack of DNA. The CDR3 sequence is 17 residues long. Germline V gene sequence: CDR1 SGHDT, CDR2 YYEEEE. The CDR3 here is CASSLMTSGGAFDTQYF.

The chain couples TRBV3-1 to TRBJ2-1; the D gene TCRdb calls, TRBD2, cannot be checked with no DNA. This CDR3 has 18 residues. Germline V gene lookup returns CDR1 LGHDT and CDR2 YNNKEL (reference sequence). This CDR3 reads CASSQVLTSGSLANEQFF.

This chain's CDR3 is CASSLASGMAGELFF. The chain is built from TRBV11-3 and TRBJ2-2; TCRdb's D gene call, TRBD1, goes unchecked for lack of DNA. The CDR3 has 15 amino acids. Germline V gene sequence: CDR1 SGHNT, CDR2 YENEEA.